This T cell receptor beta chain was identified during a study of regulatory and conventional T cells in RAG deficiency. Findings and caveats of the study: Other subsets showed around 10-fold reductions, but Treg unique TCR beta sequences fell roughly 100-fold in these patients.

The table came from immunoSEQ multiplex PCR; TCRdb's copy has only in-frame clones and leaves some out. This table has 15,000 to 20,000 clones, roughly 86% appearing once. The sorted regulatory T cells were CD4+, CD25-high and CD127-low, with genomic DNA sequenced. A note on this clone: The antigen remains undetermined.

The CDR3 spans 14 residues. Germline lookup yields CDR1 MDHEN and CDR2 SYDVKM. Trimming stripped 3 bases from V and 4 bases from J, with 13 bases between. These same records also appear under a second study, on regulatory T cells. That study adds: Amplification used 52 TRBV primers and 13 TRBJ primers. In patients, unique TRB V-J pairs were restricted and V/J usage skewed, especially in Tregs.

The rearrangement joins TRBV28 to TRBJ2-7; D gene uncertain. The sample taken for sequencing was Tregs sorted from blood. The TCR comes from a human donor in good health. CDR3 residues: CASSFAQGSYEQYF. DNA of the CDR3: TGTGCCAGCAGTTTTGCCCAAGGGTCATACGAGCAGTACTTC.